This T cell receptor beta chain emerged from a study of Graves' ophthalmopathy and Graves' hyperthyroidism (dated by TCRdb to about 2018). Study-level background: Peripheral blood was collected before any treatment was given, at the time of initial diagnosis. The study used TCR beta repertoire signatures to distinguish Graves' ophthalmopathy from Graves' hyperthyroidism and to predict progression to ophthalmopathy. In total, approximately 130 blood samples were TCR-sequenced: approximately 42 ophthalmopathy, approximately 75 hyperthyroidism and about 17 hyperthyroidism-to-ophthalmopathy patients. To explore V-J signatures distinguishing ophthalmopathy from hyperthyroidism, a discovery set of 100 patients (about 44 ophthalmopathy, 55 to 60 stable hyperthyroidism) was enrolled. For independent validation, a separate cohort was made up of some 19 hyperthyroidism patients plus 17 patients who later progressed from hyperthyroidism to ophthalmopathy. T-cell repertoires of thyroid tissue and blood were compared in over 5 hyperthyroidism patients. Once sampling was done, hyperthyroidism patients were given methimazole at a starting dose of 30 mg daily, while ophthalmopathy patients were given high-dose intravenous methylprednisolone. Broader findings and caveats from the paper: In cross-validation, the 13-signature model distinguished ophthalmopathy from stable hyperthyroidism with approximately 85% sensitivity and almost 83% specificity, and in the test set the corresponding values were approximately 80% and 75%. In validation, the model predicted ophthalmopathy progression with roughly 68% sensitivity and 72% to 80% specificity; approximately 12 predicted patients were CT-confirmed with GO in a median of approximately six months. Most expanded thyroid clonotypes with frequency above 0.001 were also detected in blood, suggesting blood repertoires may reflect the thyroid immune response. Sample size was not predetermined statistically, and investigators were not blinded to group allocation.

This clonotype was seen more than once but under ten times. Its antigen target is currently unknown. No much larger clone is present one base from it, and per-base qualities are unavailable. V is shortened by 7 bases, J by 6 bases, and the region joining them spans 13 bases. The CDR3 runs 13 residues from the cysteine to the phenylalanine. The entry retains the CDR3 DNA only, 39 bases that are in frame from base 1. CDR1 and CDR2 (SNHLY, FYNNEI) derive from the germline V gene. For repertoire sequencing, the TCR beta CDR3 regions were amplified from RNA transcripts. A first-round RT-PCR used HTBI primers with the Qiagen OneStep RT-PCR kit, followed by a second-round multiplex PCR, size selection and purification. Libraries were sequenced paired-end with 100 bp reads on an Illumina HiSeq2000. The authors' analysis ran thus. SOAPnuke was used for read processing, and reads with adapters, uncalled bases, a mean Phred below 15, or no exact constant-primer or identifier match were discarded. COPE v1.2.5 was used to merge the high-quality paired reads. Each unique nucleotide sequence was defined as a clonotype, and clonotypes were aligned to IMGT TRB V, D and J references with MiTCR v1.1. The analysis was limited to V-J combinations with a frequency above 0.0001, which together covered approximately 99% of the repertoires. For each V-J combination, a TCR clonal expansion and chaos score was defined as F50 clonal expansion divided by the chaos observed in the TCRdist matrix. Welch's t-statistics and random forest were used to reduce the features to about twelve V-J combinations, which were then used as input to a naive Bayes classifier. Thyroid-blood repertoire similarity was quantified with the Morisita-Horn index. Using fastp at Q25 and MiXCR, TCRdb reprocessed the public reads and kept productive beta chains. CDR3 protein sequences are deduplicated, and each keeps its most common genes and DNA. For this entry, the V and J calls and clone size follow TCRdb and not the study's own pipeline. For this sample there are about 370,000 distinct CDR3 sequences; roughly 17% appear just once. Roughly 2.3% of the sample comes from the top ten.

Hyperthyroidism was considered stable if no progression to ophthalmopathy occurred within 18 months of follow-up. Hyperthyroidism patients were newly diagnosed, were aged 18 to 65 years, and had a disease duration under 2 months. Patients were excluded if they had other autoimmune diseases, uncontrolled infections, pregnancy or lactation. Diagnosis was based on clinical symptoms, serum thyroxine, TRAb, thyroid ultrasound and orbital computed tomography. Using Ficoll-Paque density gradient centrifugation, PBMCs were isolated from roughly 9.2 ml of fresh peripheral blood. Trizol reagent was used to extract the total RNA, and its quality was then checked on an Agilent 2100 Bioanalyzer.

The V and J genes are TRBV2 and TRBJ2-1; tentative D gene TRBD2, with 5 bases matching. Sequencing was carried out using peripheral blood. The receptor comes from an adult woman with stable Graves' hyperthyroidism. The DNA sequence is as follows: TGTGCCAGCACCGGAGGAGTGAGCAATGAGCAGTTCTTC. Its translation is CASTGGVSNEQFF.